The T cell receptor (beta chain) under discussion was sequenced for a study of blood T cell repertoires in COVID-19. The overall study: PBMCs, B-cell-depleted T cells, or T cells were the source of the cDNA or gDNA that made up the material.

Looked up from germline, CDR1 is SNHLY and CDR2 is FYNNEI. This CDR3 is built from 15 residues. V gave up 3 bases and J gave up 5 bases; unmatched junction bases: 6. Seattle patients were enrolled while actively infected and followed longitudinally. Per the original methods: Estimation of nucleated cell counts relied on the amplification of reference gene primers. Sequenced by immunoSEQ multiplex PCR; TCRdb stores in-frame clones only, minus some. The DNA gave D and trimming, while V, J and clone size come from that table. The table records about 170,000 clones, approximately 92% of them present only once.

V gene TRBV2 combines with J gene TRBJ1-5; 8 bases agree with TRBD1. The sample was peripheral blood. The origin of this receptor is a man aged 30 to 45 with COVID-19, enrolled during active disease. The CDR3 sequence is CASSDTAGGYQPQHF. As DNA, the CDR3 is TGTGCCAGCAGTGACACGGCAGGGGGCTATCAGCCCCAGCATTTT.